This record looks at one T cell receptor (beta chain) sequence and its context. Its antigen is unidentified. The source of the sample is a study of T cells in Graves' hyperthyroidism and ophthalmopathy. The wider study: Blood from the periphery was taken at initial diagnosis, before any treatment. The study's findings and limits: Most thyroid clonotypes with frequency above 0.001 were detected in blood. Stable hyperthyroidism and ophthalmopathy were separated using 13 V-J signatures.

Trimming took off 4 bases at V and 11 bases at J, with 18 bases between the two ends. Germline CDR1 SGDLS, CDR2 YYNGEE. There are 13 residues in the CDR3. Diagnoses were made from clinical symptoms, serum measures (thyroxine and TRAb), thyroid ultrasound and orbital computed tomography. TCR beta CDR3 sequences were amplified from RNA transcripts. When the TCR CDR3 underwent first-round RT-PCR, the HTBI primer set was used. Using its own MiXCR run on the multiplex PCR reads, TCRdb lists one record per CDR3 protein. Among about 640,000 distinct CDR3 sequences listed, 20% to 25% were seen once. The sequence came from a young man with Graves' ophthalmopathy. The sample comprised blood. The chain combines TRBV9 with TRBJ1-1, with D maybe TRBD1 (6 bases). Here the CDR3 DNA reads TGTGCCAGCAGCCCTGGGCAGGGGATAGGGGCTTTCTTT. This sequence encodes CASSPGQGIGAFF.